Given below is one T cell receptor (beta chain) in context. Its antigen remains unknown. Making cDNA involved eight separate reactions per sample. Using the 5' RACE reads, TCRdb records one entry per CDR3 protein without DNA. The data include 88,000 or so distinct CDR3 sequences; the top ten clones carry roughly 7.4%. This entry comes from a study of monozygotic twins with inflammatory bowel disease. The study, taken as a whole, reports: Especially where disease activity was present, IBD patients had fewer clonotypes in common with others than healthy twins did.

Blood was drawn once per donor, and each sample measured approximately 2.4 ml. The CDR3 covers 12 residues. Germline CDR1 DFQATT, CDR2 SNEGSKA (reference sequence). This sequence originates from a human donor with ulcerative colitis or Crohn's disease, or a healthy co-twin of an affected twin (not recorded which). The sample comprised blood. The chain has TRBV20-1 and TRBJ1-1. This CDR3 is CSAKTPNTEAFF.